In this sample, the clone carrying this TCR beta chain turned up many times. This sample was included in a study of cytotoxic CD8 clonotypes in ibrutinib-treated CLL. Whole-study context: On average, each sample had approximately 260,000 productive templates and more than 75,000 productive rearrangements.

Germline V gene lookup returns CDR1 LNHDA and CDR2 SQIVND (reference sequence). The trim removed 10 bases at V and 6 bases at J, leaving 18 bases unmatched. This CDR3 region has 15 residues. Measured with immunoSEQ multiplex PCR; TCRdb has only the in-frame clones, and not every one. The sample lists nearly 100,000 clones, roughly 80% occurring once. The TCR comes from a human donor with chronic lymphocytic leukemia. This material consisted of PBMCs, taken after 12 months of ibrutinib treatment. The genes are TRBV19 and TRBJ2-7; 7 nucleotides align to TRBD1. CDR3 sequence reads: CATSLMNRGKSEQYF. The CDR3 DNA follows: TGTGCCACATCGTTGATGAACAGGGGAAAAAGCGAGCAGTACTTC.